These 20 T cell receptor beta chains were all obtained from the same sample, sequenced in a study of blood T cells in healthy people across ages (dated by TCRdb to between 2014 and 2017). Library generation was performed with 5' RACE. The reads were generated on an Illumina HiSeq 2500. A second roughly 7 to 11 cycle PCR used a sample-barcoded 5' primer and a J-beta primer mix. The public reads were quality trimmed at Q25 with fastp and then assembled into clones with MiXCR by TCRdb, keeping productive beta chains. Records with the same CDR3 protein are collapsed into one entry carrying the most frequent genes and DNA. This sample gives 1.5 million or so distinct CDR3 sequences in total; about 40% of them show up just once. Jointly, the top ten make up 6.5% to 10% of the sample. Sequencing was carried out using blood. The receptors here all came from a woman under 30 in good health.

This sequence joins TRBV7-9 and TRBJ1-1, with D possibly matching TRBD1 (5 bases). The CDR3 sequence is 14 residues long. The V end lost 4 bases, the J end lost 1 base, and 10 bases lay between the germline ends. Per germline, CDR1 SEHNR and CDR2 FQNEAQ (reference sequence). The CDR3: CASSYNQGNTEAFF. CDR3 bases: TGTGCCAGCAGCTACAATCAGGGGAACACTGAAGCTTTCTTT. Based on the CDR3 plus reference TRBV7-9 and TRBJ1-1, the full variable domain is DTGVSQNPRHKITKRGQNVTFRCDPISEHNRLYWYRQTLGQGPEFLTYFQNEAQLEKSRLLSDRFSAERPKGSFSTLEIQRTEQGDSAMYLCASSYNQGNTEAFFGQGTRLTVV.

The J gene is TRBJ2-7, the V gene TRBV10-3, with D possibly matching TRBD1 (6 bases). The germline CDR1 and CDR2 sequences are ENHRY and SYGVKD. This CDR3 contains 12 residues. V was cut by 4 bases and J by 7 bases, with 11 bases left in between. The CDR3 here is CAISALGQEQYF. CDR3 DNA: TGTGCCATCAGTGCCCTCGGACAGGAGCAGTACTTC.

The table lists this clonotype with a few counts. The J gene is TRBJ2-1, the V gene TRBV20-1; 9 nucleotides line up with TRBD2. The CDR3 contains 13 residues. Trimming took 6 bases from V and 5 from J; bases not matched to a gene: 5. The germline V gene has CDR1 DFQATT and CDR2 SNEGSKA (reference sequence). CDR3 residues: CSAPGLANNEQFF. The CDR3, as DNA: TGCAGTGCCCCGGGACTAGCAAACAATGAGCAGTTCTTC.

There are a few counts of this clonotype. The genes are TRBV20-1 and TRBJ2-1, with 10 bases lining up with TRBD2. The V gene's germline CDR1 is DFQATT and CDR2 SNEGSKA (reference sequence). V lost 6 bases, J lost 6 bases, and 11 bases stayed unmatched. The CDR3 spans 15 residues. CDR3 in amino acids: CSASTGTSELNEQFF. The CDR3 DNA follows: TGCAGTGCGTCCACCGGGACTAGCGAGCTCAATGAGCAGTTCTTC.

The J gene is TRBJ2-7, the V gene TRBV7-9, with D uncertain. Trimming stripped 2 bases from V and 2 bases from J, with 13 bases between. The CDR3 totals 15 residues. CDR1 is SEHNR and CDR2 is FQNEAQ in the germline V gene (reference sequence). CDR3 sequence (DNA): TGTGCCAGCAGCTTAAATTTAACACGGACCTACGAGCAGTACTTC. Protein: CASSLNLTRTYEQYF.

The V and J genes are TRBV27 and TRBJ2-5; D is tentatively TRBD1 or TRBD2 (5 bases each). Germline lookup yields CDR1 MNHEY and CDR2 SMNVEV (reference sequence). The V end was cut by 5 bases, the J end by 2 bases, with 15 bases between. This CDR3 has 15 amino acids. In DNA, the CDR3 is TGTGCCAGCAGTGGTCGCCGGGGCGGACAAGAGACCCAGTACTTC. Translating it yields CASSGRRGGQETQYF.

This chain joins TRBV11-2 and TRBJ2-1; possibly TRBD2 for D (6 bases). Germline CDR1 SGHAT, CDR2 FQNNGV. This CDR3 has 13 residues. The V and J ends lost 5 bases and 9 bases respectively, with 14 bases between them. CDR3: CASSALTAGEQFF. The DNA for the CDR3 is TGTGCCAGCAGCGCCCTTACAGCGGGTGAGCAGTTCTTC.

The chain couples TRBV5-1 to TRBJ2-1, with TRBD1 as a possible D gene (5 bases). Germline-derived CDR1 and CDR2 are SGHRS and YFSETQ. The CDR3 is 16 amino acids. Between the trimmed V and J ends, which lost 6 bases and 6 bases, there was a span of 22 bases. CDR3 protein: CASTPTSTETSNEQFF. CDR3 in DNA: TGCGCCAGCACTCCTACCTCGACAGAAACCTCCAATGAGCAGTTCTTC.

The genes are TRBV7-2 and TRBJ1-4; 7 nucleotides line up with TRBD1. Per germline, CDR1 SGHTA and CDR2 FQGNSA. J was trimmed by 5 bases and V by 2 bases; bases with no gene match: 11. This CDR3 contains 17 residues. DNA of the CDR3: TGTGCCAGCAGCTTATGGTCAGGGACAGCCGTAAATGAAAAACTGTTTTTT. This translates into CASSLWSGTAVNEKLFF.

The V call is TRBV9, the J call TRBJ2-7; no clear D gene. The CDR3 is 16 amino acids. The V gene's germline CDR1 is SGDLS and CDR2 YYNGEE. V shed 1 base and J shed 1 base, with 15 bases lying between them. CDR3 amino acids: CASSVSQTATSYEQYF. The CDR3 DNA is TGTGCCAGCAGCGTAAGTCAGACGGCCACTTCCTACGAGCAGTACTTC.

The chain links TRBV24-1 to TRBJ2-7, with TRBD1 identical over 7 bases. The CDR3 totals 14 residues. From germline, CDR1 is KGHDR and CDR2 SFDVKD. V lost 3 bases and J lost 4; bases outside the gene matches: 5. CDR3 region: CATSDPGQSYEQYF. In DNA, the CDR3 is TGTGCCACCAGTGATCCGGGACAGTCTTACGAGCAGTACTTC.

Concerning this clonotype: Mismatch with germline at one junction end may stem from a read error. The genes are TRBV6-2 or TRBV6-3 and TRBJ2-4, with D perhaps TRBD2 (6 bases). Germline CDR1 MNHEY, CDR2 SVGEGT. The CDR3 is 16 amino acids. The DNA of the CDR3 is TGTGCCGGCAGCGCCCACGGCGGGGTGGCCAAAAACATTCAGTACTTC. Its translation: CAGSAHGGVAKNIQYF.

This clonotype was counted ten times or more. V usage is TRBV29-1 and J usage is TRBJ2-4; no clear D. The V end lost 4 bases, the J end lost 1 base, and 8 bases lay between the germline ends. The length of the CDR3 is 13 residues. CDR1 and CDR2 (germline): SQVTM, ANQGSEA. Written as DNA, the CDR3 is TGCAGCGTTGGCTCGTTGGCCAAAAACATTCAGTACTTC. Its protein product is CSVGSLAKNIQYF.

The count of this clonotype is one. The CDR3 nucleotides are TGTGCCAGCAGCGATGGCGGTCCGGGACTAGCGGGTTTTAGCTCCTACAATGAGCAGTACTTC. Its protein product is CASSDGGPGLAGFSSYNEQYF. The gene calls are TRBV9 and TRBJ2-1; 12 bases line up with TRBD2. The J call could be wrong; TRBJ2-7 is a better fit for the DNA end. This CDR3 has 21 residues. Germline V gene sequence: CDR1 SGDLS, CDR2 YYNGEE.

This clonotype was seen a handful of times. The chain combines TRBV10-3 with TRBJ2-5; 11 bases line up with TRBD2. Germline V gene data show CDR1 as ENHRY and CDR2 as SYGVKD. The length of the CDR3 is 15 residues. V was clipped by 3 bases and J by 5 bases; unmatched bases: 5. CDR3 coding DNA: TGTGCCATCAGTGATCTAGCGGGAGGTCAGGAGACCCAGTACTTC. Protein: CAISDLAGGQETQYF.

This sequence joins TRBV20-1 and TRBJ2-7; D perhaps matches TRBD1 (5 bases). Looked up from germline, CDR1 is DFQATT and CDR2 is SNEGSKA (reference sequence). The CDR3 runs to 16 residues. Trimming removed 6 bases at V and 7 bases at J, with 28 bases between. The CDR3 sequence: CSAPRGAQGLGNEQYF. The CDR3 DNA sequence: TGCAGTGCCCCCCGTGGGGCCCAAGGATTAGGTAATGAGCAGTACTTC.

This rearrangement joins TRBV4-1 to TRBJ2-1; D is uncertain. Deletions cut 0 bases from V and 7 bases from J, with 16 bases between. Germline CDR1 MGHRA, CDR2 YSYEKL. The CDR3 is made up of 16 amino acids. CDR3 amino acids: CASSQDMGGRLNEQFF. In DNA form, the CDR3 reads TGCGCCAGCAGCCAAGATATGGGCGGCCGTTTGAATGAGCAGTTCTTC.

V usage is TRBV27 and J usage is TRBJ2-3, with 7 bases identical to TRBD1. The CDR3 spans 17 residues. Germline V gives CDR1 MNHEY, CDR2 SMNVEV (reference sequence). The trim removed 3 bases at V and 7 bases at J, leaving 16 bases unmatched. The CDR3 region has the DNA TGTGCCAGCAGTTTCCTACAGGGGACACATAGCGATTATACGCAGTATTTT. It yields the protein CASSFLQGTHSDYTQYF.

The rearrangement links TRBV7-9 to TRBJ2-1; D remains ambiguous. The J call may be in error: the DNA end matches TRBJ2-7 better. Germline loops: CDR1 SEHNR, CDR2 FQNEAQ (reference sequence). The CDR3 loop spans 16 amino acids. The CDR3, as DNA: TGTGCCAGCAGCTCCGTTTCCAGGAGCTCCTACAATGAGCAGTACTTC. It translates to CASSSVSRSSYNEQYF.

This clonotype was observed many times. This chain links TRBV3-1 with TRBJ2-1; TRBD2 agrees at 8 bases. V lost 4 bases, J lost 8 bases, and 4 bases stayed unmatched. Germline V gene lookup returns CDR1 LGHDT and CDR2 YNNKEL (reference sequence). CDR3 length: 13 amino acids. The CDR3 DNA reads TGTGCCAGCAGCCTTCGAGCGGGGGATGAGCAGTTCTTC. Amino acid sequence: CASSLRAGDEQFF.